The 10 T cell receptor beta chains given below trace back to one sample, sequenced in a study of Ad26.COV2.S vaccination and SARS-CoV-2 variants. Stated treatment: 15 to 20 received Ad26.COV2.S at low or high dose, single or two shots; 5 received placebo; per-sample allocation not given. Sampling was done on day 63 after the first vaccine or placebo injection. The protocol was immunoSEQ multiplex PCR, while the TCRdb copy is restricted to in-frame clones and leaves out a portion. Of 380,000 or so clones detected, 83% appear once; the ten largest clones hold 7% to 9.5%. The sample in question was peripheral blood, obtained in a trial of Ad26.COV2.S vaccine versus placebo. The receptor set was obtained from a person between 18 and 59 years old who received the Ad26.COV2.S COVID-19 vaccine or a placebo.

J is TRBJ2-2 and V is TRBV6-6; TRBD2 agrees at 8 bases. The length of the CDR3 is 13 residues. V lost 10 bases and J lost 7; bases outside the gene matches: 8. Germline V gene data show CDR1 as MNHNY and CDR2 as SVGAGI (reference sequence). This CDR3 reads CATPTSAGGELFF. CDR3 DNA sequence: TGTGCCACCCCGACTAGCGCTGGCGGGGAGCTGTTTTTT.

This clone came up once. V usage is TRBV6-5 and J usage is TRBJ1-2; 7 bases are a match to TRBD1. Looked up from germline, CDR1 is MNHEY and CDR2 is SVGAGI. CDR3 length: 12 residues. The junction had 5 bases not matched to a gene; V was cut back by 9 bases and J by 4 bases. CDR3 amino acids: CASVGQSYGYTF. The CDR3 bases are TGTGCCAGTGTGGGACAGTCCTATGGCTACACCTTC.

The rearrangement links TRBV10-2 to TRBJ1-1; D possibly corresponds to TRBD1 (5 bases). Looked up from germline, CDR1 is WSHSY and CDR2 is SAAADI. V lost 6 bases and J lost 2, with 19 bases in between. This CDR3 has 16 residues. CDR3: CASRSGLGRENTEAFF. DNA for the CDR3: TGCGCCAGCAGATCCGGACTGGGGCGGGAAAACACTGAAGCTTTCTTT.

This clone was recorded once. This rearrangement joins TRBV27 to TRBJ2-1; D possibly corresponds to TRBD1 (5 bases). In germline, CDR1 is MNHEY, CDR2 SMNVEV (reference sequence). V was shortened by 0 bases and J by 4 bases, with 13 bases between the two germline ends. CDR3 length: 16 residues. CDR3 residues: CASSLSGAPLYNEQFF. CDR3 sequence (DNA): TGTGCCAGCAGTTTATCTGGGGCCCCCTTATACAATGAGCAGTTCTTC.

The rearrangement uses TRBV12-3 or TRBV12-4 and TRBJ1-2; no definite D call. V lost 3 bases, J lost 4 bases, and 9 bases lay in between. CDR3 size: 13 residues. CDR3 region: CASSFLQLYGYTF. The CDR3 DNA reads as TGTGCCAGCAGTTTTCTCCAACTCTATGGCTACACCTTC.

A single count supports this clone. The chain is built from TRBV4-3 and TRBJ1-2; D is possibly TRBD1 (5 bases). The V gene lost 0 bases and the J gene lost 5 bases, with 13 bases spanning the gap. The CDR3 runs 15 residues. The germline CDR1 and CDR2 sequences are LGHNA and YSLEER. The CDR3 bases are TGCGCCAGCAGCCAAGACCAACGGGGCTGGTATGGCTACACCTTC. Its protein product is CASSQDQRGWYGYTF.

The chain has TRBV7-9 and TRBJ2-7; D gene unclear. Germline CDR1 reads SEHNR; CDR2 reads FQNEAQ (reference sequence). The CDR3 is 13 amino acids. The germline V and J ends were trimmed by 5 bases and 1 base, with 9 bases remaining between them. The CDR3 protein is CASSDSGSYEQYF. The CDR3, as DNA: TGTGCCAGCAGCGACTCAGGATCCTACGAGCAGTACTTC.

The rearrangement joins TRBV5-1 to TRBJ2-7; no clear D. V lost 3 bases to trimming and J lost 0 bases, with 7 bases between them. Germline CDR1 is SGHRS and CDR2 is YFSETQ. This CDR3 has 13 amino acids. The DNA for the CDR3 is TGCGCCAGCAGCTCGGACCTCTCCTACGAGCAGTACTTC. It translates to CASSSDLSYEQYF.

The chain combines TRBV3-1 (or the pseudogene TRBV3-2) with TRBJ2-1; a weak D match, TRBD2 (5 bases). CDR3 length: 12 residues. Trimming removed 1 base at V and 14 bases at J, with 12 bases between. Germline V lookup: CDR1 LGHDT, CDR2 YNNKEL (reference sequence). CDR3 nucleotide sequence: TGTGCCAGCAGCCAAGGGGCGCGGGCAGAGTTCTTC. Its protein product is CASSQGARAEFF.

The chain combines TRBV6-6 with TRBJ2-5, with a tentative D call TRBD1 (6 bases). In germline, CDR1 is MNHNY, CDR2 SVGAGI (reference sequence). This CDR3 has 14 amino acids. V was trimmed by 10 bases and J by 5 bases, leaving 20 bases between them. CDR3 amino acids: CATLRTGTWETQYF. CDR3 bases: TGTGCCACCCTCCGGACGGGGACATGGGAGACCCAGTACTTC.